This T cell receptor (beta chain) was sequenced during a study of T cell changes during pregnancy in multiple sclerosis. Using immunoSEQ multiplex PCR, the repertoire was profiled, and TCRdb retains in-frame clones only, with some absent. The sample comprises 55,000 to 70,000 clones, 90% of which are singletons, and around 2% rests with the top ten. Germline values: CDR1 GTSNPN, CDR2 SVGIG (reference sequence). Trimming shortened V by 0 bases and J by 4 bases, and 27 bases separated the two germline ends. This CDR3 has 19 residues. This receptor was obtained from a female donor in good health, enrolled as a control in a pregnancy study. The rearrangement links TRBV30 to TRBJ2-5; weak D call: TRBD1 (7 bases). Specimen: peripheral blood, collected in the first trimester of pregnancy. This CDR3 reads CAWSVLAEGAWGAGETQYF. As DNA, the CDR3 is TGTGCCTGGAGTGTACTCGCGGAGGGGGCTTGGGGGGCTGGAGAGACCCAGTACTTC. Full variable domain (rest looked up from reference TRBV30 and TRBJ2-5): SQTIHQWPATLVQPVGSPLSLECTVEGTSNPNLYWYRQAAGRGLQLLFYSVGIGQISSEVPQNLSASRPQDRQFILSSKKLLLSDSGFYLCAWSVLAEGAWGAGETQYFGPGTRLLVL.